This T cell receptor beta chain was identified in a study of T cell repertoires in cytomegalovirus infection. General study results and limits: Using cumulative public TCR beta family frequency, the authors identified those who carried CMV together with the relevant HLA.

As for this clonotype: Its specificity is unknown.

A single record per CDR3 protein comes from TCRdb applying MiXCR to the reads. The sample yields roughly 860,000 distinct CDR3 sequences, 30% to 35% seen once. V shed 5 bases, J shed 3 bases, and the junction held 12 bases outside the gene matches. This CDR3 comprises 17 residues. Per germline, CDR1 MNHEY and CDR2 SMNVEV (reference sequence). The source was cultured CD8+ T cells from PBMCs, collected from culture after CMV antigen stimulation. The chain recombines TRBV27 with TRBJ2-3; 9 bases align to TRBD2. This sequence originates from a human donor in good health (CMV status not recorded). Some clones in this sample may be carry-over from other donors' samples. CDR3 sequence: CASSAPRLAARTDTQYF. Written as DNA, the CDR3 is TGTGCCAGCAGTGCCCCACGACTAGCGGCGAGGACAGATACGCAGTATTTT.